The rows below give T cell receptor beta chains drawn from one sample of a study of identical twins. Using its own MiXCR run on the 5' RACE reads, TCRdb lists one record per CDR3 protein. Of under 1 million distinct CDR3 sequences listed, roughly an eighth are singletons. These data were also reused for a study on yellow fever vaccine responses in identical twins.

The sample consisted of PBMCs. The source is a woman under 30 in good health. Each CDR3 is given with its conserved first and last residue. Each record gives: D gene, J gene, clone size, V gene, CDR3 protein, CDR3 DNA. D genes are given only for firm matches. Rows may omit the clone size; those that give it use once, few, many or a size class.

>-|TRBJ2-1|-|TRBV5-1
CASRTGQDYYNEQFF
TGCGCCAGCAGGACCGGACAGGACTACTACAATGAGCAGTTCTTC
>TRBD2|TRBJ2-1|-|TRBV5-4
CASSLAPSAGTSGGGNEQFF
TGTGCCAGCAGCTTGGCCCCTTCGGCCGGGACTAGCGGGGGGGGAAATGAGCAGTTCTTC
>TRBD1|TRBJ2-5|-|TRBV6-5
CASSFDRVGEETQYF
TGTGCCAGCAGTTTCGACAGGGTTGGGGAAGAGACCCAGTACTTC
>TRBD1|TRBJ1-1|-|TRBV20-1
CSAGLSGGSSYAFF
TGCAGTGCTGGGCTATCAGGGGGAAGCTCGTATGCTTTCTTT
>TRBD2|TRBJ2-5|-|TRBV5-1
CASSLEPSGGASYF
TGCGCCAGCAGCTTGGAGCCTAGCGGGGGGGCCTCGTACTTC
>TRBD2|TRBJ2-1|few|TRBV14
CASSQVTGGADEQFF
TGTGCCAGCAGTCAAGTGACGGGAGGAGCCGATGAGCAGTTCTTC
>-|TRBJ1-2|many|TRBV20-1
CSARDLFQGWDGYTF
TGCAGTGCTAGAGACCTATTCCAGGGTTGGGATGGCTACACCTTC
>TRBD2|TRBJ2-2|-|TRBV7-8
CASSLPGLAGDTGELFF
TGTGCCAGCAGCTTACCCGGACTAGCGGGAGACACCGGGGAGCTGTTTTTT
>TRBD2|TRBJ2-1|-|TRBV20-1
CSARSGRAGDEQFF
TGCAGTGCTAGGAGCGGGAGGGCCGGGGATGAGCAGTTCTTC
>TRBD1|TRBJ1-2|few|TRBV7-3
CASSLTSPREMTGGAKGYTF
TGTGCCAGCAGCTTAACTAGCCCTCGGGAGATGACAGGGGGCGCAAAGGGCTACACCTTC
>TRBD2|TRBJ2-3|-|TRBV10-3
CAISEAYSGVTDTQYF
TGTGCCATCAGTGAGGCTTATAGCGGGGTGACAGATACGCAGTATTTT
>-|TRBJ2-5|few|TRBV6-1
CASSPGTRTLGETQYF
TGTGCCAGCAGTCCCGGGACTCGTACTTTGGGAGAGACCCAGTACTTC
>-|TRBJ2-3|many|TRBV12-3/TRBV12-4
CASSLIGRSTDTQYF
TGTGCCAGCAGTTTAATCGGGCGGAGCACAGATACGCAGTATTTT
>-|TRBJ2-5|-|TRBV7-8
CASTSRGERKETQYF
TGTGCCAGCACCTCTAGGGGGGAGCGTAAAGAGACCCAGTACTTC
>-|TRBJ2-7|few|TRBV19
CASSISGTTEQYF
TGTGCCAGTAGTATTTCAGGGACAACCGAGCAGTACTTC
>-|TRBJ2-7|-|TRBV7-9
CASSLMSGNEQYF
TGTGCCAGCAGCTTAATGTCGGGGAACGAGCAGTACTTC
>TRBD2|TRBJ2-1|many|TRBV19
CASSTSGNEQFF
TGTGCCAGTAGCACTAGCGGGAATGAGCAGTTCTTC
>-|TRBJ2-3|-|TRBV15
CATSRATGTDTQYF
TGTGCCACCAGCAGGGCCACGGGCACAGATACGCAGTATTTT
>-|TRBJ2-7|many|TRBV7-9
CASSLDLTHEQYF
TGTGCCAGCAGCTTAGACCTCACCCACGAGCAGTACTTC